A single count supports the clone carrying this T cell receptor beta chain. Its matching antigen is unknown. These data are taken from a study of cytomegalovirus exposure and HLA in healthy donors. Study context: When just under 400 donors were genotyped, just over 80% of them were found to fall in the Caucasian-associated ancestry cluster. Study-wide results and limits: In a later analysis, HLA-associated TCR beta chains were more clonally expanded than equally common others.

13 Jbeta primers and 60 Vbeta primers were used for the PCR. The method was immunoSEQ multiplex PCR; TCRdb's version includes in-frame clones alone and lacks a portion of them. The data show 90,000 to 120,000 clones, roughly 84% seen once. This CDR3 spans 15 amino acids. With 2 bases removed from V and 2 bases from J, the gap between germline ends came to 13 bases. CDR1 is MGHRA and CDR2 is YSYEKL in the germline V gene. The receptor was derived from a woman aged 18-30 years in good health and CMV-seronegative. The V call is TRBV4-1, the J call TRBJ2-7; D may be TRBD2 (5 bases). The sequenced material came from PBMCs. The CDR3 reads CASSQLSTGTYEQYF. CDR3 nucleotide sequence: TGCGCCAGCAGCCAACTCTCCACCGGGACCTACGAGCAGTACTTC.